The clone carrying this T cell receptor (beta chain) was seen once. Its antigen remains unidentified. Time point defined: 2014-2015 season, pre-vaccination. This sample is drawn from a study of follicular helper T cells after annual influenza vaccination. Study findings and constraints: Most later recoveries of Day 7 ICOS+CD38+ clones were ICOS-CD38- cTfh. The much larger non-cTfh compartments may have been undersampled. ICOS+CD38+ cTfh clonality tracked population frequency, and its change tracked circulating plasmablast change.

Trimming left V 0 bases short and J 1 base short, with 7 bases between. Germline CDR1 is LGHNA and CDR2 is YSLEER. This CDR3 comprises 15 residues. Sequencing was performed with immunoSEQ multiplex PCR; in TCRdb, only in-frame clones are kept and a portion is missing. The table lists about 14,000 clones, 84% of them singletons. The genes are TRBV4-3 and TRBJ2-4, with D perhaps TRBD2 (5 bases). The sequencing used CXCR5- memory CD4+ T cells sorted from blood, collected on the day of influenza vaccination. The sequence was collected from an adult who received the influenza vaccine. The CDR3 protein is CASSQDPGAKNIQYF. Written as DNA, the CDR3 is TGCGCCAGCAGCCAAGATCCGGGGGCCAAAAACATTCAGTACTTC.